A single sample gave rise to the 11 T cell receptor beta chains below, sequenced in a study of shared clonotypes between healthy human individuals. Clones were read by immunoSEQ multiplex PCR, and TCRdb kept only the in-frame ones, dropping some. Of more than 500,000 clones in the sample, 85% to 95% were seen once. The naive CD8 fraction comprised CD45RO-negative cells positively selected for CCR7 and excluded terminally differentiated effector memory CD45RA+ cells. Sequencing used naive CD8+ T cells sorted from blood. The origin of the receptors is a woman under 40 in good health.

The chain is built from TRBV7-9 and TRBJ2-5; possibly TRBD1 for D (6 bases). CDR3 length: 15 amino acids. The V gene's germline CDR1 is SEHNR and CDR2 FQNEAQ (reference sequence). V lost 3 bases, J lost 5 bases, and 16 bases lay in between. CDR3 protein: CASSFGDTSVETQYF. CDR3 bases: TGTGCCAGCAGCTTCGGGGACACCTCGGTGGAGACCCAGTACTTC.

The chain is built from TRBV7-3 and TRBJ2-3; 9 positions match TRBD2. V was pared by 4 bases and J by 1 base, with 6 bases of the junction left unmatched. The germline gives CDR1 SGHTA, CDR2 FQGTGA. The CDR3 is made up of 16 amino acids. The CDR3 reads CASSSSGKRGTDTQYF. DNA of the CDR3: TGTGCCAGCAGCTCTAGCGGGAAGCGCGGCACAGATACGCAGTATTTT.

V usage is TRBV2 and J usage is TRBJ2-3, with 10 bases identical to TRBD1. The CDR3 spans 16 residues. The trim removed 6 bases at V and 0 bases at J, leaving 6 bases unmatched. In germline, CDR1 is SNHLY, CDR2 FYNNEI. The CDR3 DNA is TGTGCCAGCAGGTGGGGGACAGGGGTGAGCACAGATACGCAGTATTTT. As protein: CASRWGTGVSTDTQYF.

The chain couples TRBV28 to TRBJ2-1, with 12 bases fitting TRBD2. J gave up 8 bases and V 6 bases, and 8 bases lay outside the gene matches. Germline loops: CDR1 MDHEN, CDR2 SYDVKM. The CDR3 runs 15 residues. The CDR3: CASSPGLAGGDEQFF. DNA of the CDR3: TGTGCCAGCAGCCCGGGACTAGCGGGTGGGGATGAGCAGTTCTTC.

The chain is built from TRBV6-5 and TRBJ2-5; TRBD1 is a possible D gene (6 bases). Gene TRBJ2-7 matches the end of the DNA better, so the J call may be wrong. The CDR3 has 14 residues. Germline V gene lookup returns CDR1 MNHEY and CDR2 SVGAGI. The CDR3: CASSGTGSQNEQYF. CDR3 coding DNA: TGTGCCAGCTCCGGAACAGGGAGTCAAAACGAGCAGTACTTC.

V and J are TRBV7-9 and TRBJ2-7; D remains unclear. Germline CDR1 SEHNR, CDR2 FQNEAQ (reference sequence). The CDR3 sequence is 12 residues long. Trimming pared 5 bases from V and 4 bases from J, leaving 9 bases between. CDR3 in DNA: TGTGCCAGCAGCATCACGCCTTACGAGCAGTACTTC. Protein sequence: CASSITPYEQYF.

The J gene is TRBJ2-1, the V gene TRBV7-9; D may be TRBD1 or TRBD2 (5 bases each). Germline V gene lookup returns CDR1 SEHNR and CDR2 FQNEAQ (reference sequence). The CDR3 extends over 17 amino acids. V lost 1 base and J 5 bases, leaving 18 bases between the germline ends. The CDR3 DNA reads as TGTGCCAGCAGCTTAGGGTTTGCGGGTACGGGGCACAATGAGCAGTTCTTC. It translates to CASSLGFAGTGHNEQFF.

The CDR3 reads CASSLIGRGGYEQYF. DNA for the CDR3: TGTGCCAGCAGTTTAATAGGCAGGGGGGGCTACGAGCAGTACTTC. The chain carries TRBV28 and TRBJ2-7; possibly TRBD1 or TRBD2 for D (7 bases each). The CDR3 length is 15 residues. V lost 2 bases and J 3 bases, leaving 14 bases between the germline ends. Germline CDR1 is MDHEN and CDR2 is SYDVKM.

The chain links TRBV13 to TRBJ2-7, with 10 bases that match TRBD1. The V segment lost 4 bases and the J segment 4 bases; nucleotides outside the gene matches: 10. CDR3 length: 16 residues. Germline V CDR1 and CDR2: PRHDT, FYEKMQ (reference sequence). The CDR3 bases are TGTGCCAGCAGCTCCTCGACAGGGGGCCCTCTTTACGAGCAGTACTTC. Protein: CASSSSTGGPLYEQYF.

The chain joins TRBV4-1 to TRBJ2-7, with TRBD2 identical over 10 bases. The CDR3 consists of 16 residues. Unmatched junction bases numbered 9, after V lost 2 bases and J lost 5 bases. Looked up from germline, CDR1 is MGHRA and CDR2 is YSYEKL. CDR3 bases: TGCGCCAGCAGCCAAATACCGGGACTAGCGCCTAACGAGCAGTACTTC. Translating gives CASSQIPGLAPNEQYF.

The chain combines TRBV28 with TRBJ2-1, with 12 bases fitting TRBD2. The CDR3 runs 20 residues. Germline V gene data show CDR1 as MDHEN and CDR2 as SYDVKM. With 6 bases clipped from V and 0 bases from J, the junction kept 15 bases outside the gene matches. The CDR3 is CASSTNYLTSGGGSYNEQFF. CDR3 nucleotides: TGTGCCAGCAGCACGAACTACTTGACTAGCGGGGGTGGCTCCTACAATGAGCAGTTCTTC.